This T cell receptor (beta chain) originates from a study of PD-1 blockade in classical Hodgkin lymphoma. Whole-study findings and limits: There remain no defined causes for the repertoire differences, which possibly reflect disease activity or prior therapy.

On this clone: The target antigen is unknown.

Profiled with immunoSEQ multiplex PCR; TCRdb holds only in-frame clones, not every one. The sample includes 90,000 to 120,000 clones, about 88% of them seen just once. The CDR3 has 12 amino acids. Trimming removed 1 base at V and 3 bases at J, with 5 bases between. Germline V CDR1 and CDR2: GTSNPN, SVGIG (reference sequence). All trial patients relapsed after autologous stem cell transplantation. This TCR was recovered from a human donor with classical Hodgkin lymphoma. The gene calls are TRBV30 and TRBJ2-3; no clear D gene. Sequencing used peripheral blood mononuclear cells (PBMCs), obtained before the second cycle of nivolumab. The CDR3 DNA follows: TGTGCCTGGAGTGGTAGGACAGATACGCAGTATTTT. It yields the protein CAWSGRTDTQYF.